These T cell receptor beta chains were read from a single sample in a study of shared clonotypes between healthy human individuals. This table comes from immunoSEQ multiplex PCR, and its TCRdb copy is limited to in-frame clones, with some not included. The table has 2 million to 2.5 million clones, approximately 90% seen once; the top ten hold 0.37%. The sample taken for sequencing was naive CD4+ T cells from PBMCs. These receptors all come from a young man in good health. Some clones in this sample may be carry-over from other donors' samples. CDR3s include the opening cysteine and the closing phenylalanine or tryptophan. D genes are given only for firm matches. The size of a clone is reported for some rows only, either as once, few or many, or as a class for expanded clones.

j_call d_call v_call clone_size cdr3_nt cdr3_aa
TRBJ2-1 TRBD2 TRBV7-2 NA TGTGCCAGCAGCCCGAGACTAGCGGGCCTATACAATGAGCAGTTCTTC CASSPRLAGLYNEQFF
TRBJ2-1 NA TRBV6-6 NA TGTGCCAGTGCGTACGGGACGGCGTTCTTCAATGAGCAGTTCTTC CASAYGTAFFNEQFF
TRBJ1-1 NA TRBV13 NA TGTGCCAGCAGCTCGTCCGCGACGGCGAACACTGAAGCTTTCTTT CASSSSATANTEAFF
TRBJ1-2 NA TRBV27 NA TGTGCCAGCAGCCCAGGAGGGGCAAACAGGGGCTACACCTTC CASSPGGANRGYTF
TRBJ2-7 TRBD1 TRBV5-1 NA TGCGCCAGCAGCCAGCGACAGGGGTCCTACGAGCAGTACTTC CASSQRQGSYEQYF
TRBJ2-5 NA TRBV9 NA TGTGCCAGCAGTATATCGGGGAGGGGGGAGACCCAGTACTTC CASSISGRGETQYF
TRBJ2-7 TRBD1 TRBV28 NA TGTGCCAGCAGTTTCGACTTATCTCCAGGGGGCTCCTACGAGCAGTACTTC CASSFDLSPGGSYEQYF
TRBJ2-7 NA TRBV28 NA TGTGCCAGCAGCAGCGGATTCCGGGGGCCCTACGAGCAGTACTTC CASSSGFRGPYEQYF
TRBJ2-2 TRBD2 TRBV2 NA TGTGCCGTGCCTAGCGGGAGGGCCGGGAACACCGGGGAGCTGTTTTTT CAVPSGRAGNTGELFF
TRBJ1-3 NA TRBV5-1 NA TGCGCCAGCAGCTTATCTTACCATTTTGGAAACACCATATATTTT CASSLSYHFGNTIYF
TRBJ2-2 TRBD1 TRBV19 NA TGTGCCAGTGGAACAGGGGGCCGGATCACCGGGGAGCTGTTTTTT CASGTGGRITGELFF
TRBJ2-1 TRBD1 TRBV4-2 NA TGTGCCAGCAGCCAATCCGGGACAGGGGTTGATGAGCAGTTCTTC CASSQSGTGVDEQFF
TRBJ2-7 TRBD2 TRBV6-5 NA TGTGCCAGCAGGACTGGCGGGAGTATATACGAGCAGTACTTC CASRTGGSIYEQYF
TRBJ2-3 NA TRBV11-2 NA TGTGCCAGCAGCTTAGCGGCGGTAAGCACAGATACGCAGTATTTT CASSLAAVSTDTQYF
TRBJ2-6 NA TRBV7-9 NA TGTGCCAGCAGCTCGTTGGACAGAGCCGGGGCCAACGTCCTGACTTTC CASSSLDRAGANVLTF
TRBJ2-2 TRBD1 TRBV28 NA TGTGCCAGCAGTACTCGGGACAGAGGCACCGGGGAGCTGTTTTTT CASSTRDRGTGELFF
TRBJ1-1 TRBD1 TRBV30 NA TGTGCCTGGGAGCGGGACAGGGGGAACACTGAAGCTTTCTTT CAWERDRGNTEAFF
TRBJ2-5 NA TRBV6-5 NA TGTGCCAGCAGTTCGTCAGGGACTCCTCCTTACTTC CASSSSGTPPYF
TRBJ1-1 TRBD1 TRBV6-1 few TGTGCCAGCAGTGCAGAGAGACAGGGCAGCACTGAAGCTTTCTTT CASSAERQGSTEAFF
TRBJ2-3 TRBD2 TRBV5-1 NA TGCGCCAGCAGCTTGGCCCTAGCGGTCACAGATACGCAGTATTTT CASSLALAVTDTQYF
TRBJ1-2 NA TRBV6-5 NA TGTGCCAGCACCCCCACGCAGACAGGCTACTATGGCTACACCTTC CASTPTQTGYYGYTF
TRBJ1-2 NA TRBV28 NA TGTGCCAGCAGTTTATCGGCGATGGGGATCAGCTATGGCTACACCTTC CASSLSAMGISYGYTF
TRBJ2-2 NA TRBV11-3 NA TGTGCCAGCAGCTTAGTCGCGCGGAACACCGGGGAGCTGTTTTTT CASSLVARNTGELFF
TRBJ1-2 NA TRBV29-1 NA TGCAGCGCCAGGGCAGGGACTAACTATGGCTACACCTTC CSARAGTNYGYTF
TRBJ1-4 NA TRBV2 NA TGTGCCAGCAGCCCGCGGGCACTGGGTGGACTGTTTTTT CASSPRALGGLFF
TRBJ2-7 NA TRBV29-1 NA TGCAGCGCCCGTCGAACACGGGACGGGGACTACGAGCAGTACTTC CSARRTRDGDYEQYF
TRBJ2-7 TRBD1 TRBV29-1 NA TGCAGCGCCAAACGAGGGGGCGAGGGATCCGGATACGAGCAGTACTTC CSAKRGGEGSGYEQYF
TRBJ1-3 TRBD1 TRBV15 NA TGTGCCACCAGCAGAGGGGGAGACAGGGCTGGAAACACCATATATTTT CATSRGGDRAGNTIYF
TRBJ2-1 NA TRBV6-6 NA TGTGCCAGCAGTTATGGGGGATCAGGGTGGGATGAGCAGTTCTTC CASSYGGSGWDEQFF
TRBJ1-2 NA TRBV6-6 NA TGTGCCAGCATTCCAGGGACAACTAACTATGGCTACACCTTC CASIPGTTNYGYTF
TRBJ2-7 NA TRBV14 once TGTGCCAGCAGCCAAGATAAGGGGGAACAGTACTTC CASSQDKGEQYF
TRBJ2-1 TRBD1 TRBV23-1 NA TGCGCCAGCTCCTCGGGACAGCCCTACAATGAGCAGTTCTTC CASSSGQPYNEQFF
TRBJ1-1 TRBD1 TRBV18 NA TGTGCCAGCTCACCACAACAGGGGAGCACTGAAGCTTTCTTT CASSPQQGSTEAFF
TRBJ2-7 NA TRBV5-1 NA TGCGCCAGCAGCTTGGACGGCGGAACCTACGAGCAGTACTTC CASSLDGGTYEQYF
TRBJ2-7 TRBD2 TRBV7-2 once TGTGCCAGCAGCTCCTCGGGGGGGGACTACGAGCAGTACTTC CASSSSGGDYEQYF
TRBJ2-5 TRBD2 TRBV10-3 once TGTGCCATCAGTGAGTCCCTAGCGGGCTTACAAGAGACCCAGTACTTC CAISESLAGLQETQYF
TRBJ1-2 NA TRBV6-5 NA TGTGCCAGCAGTCCAAAAGGACGGGGTGGCTACACCTTC CASSPKGRGGYTF
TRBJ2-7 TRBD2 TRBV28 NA TGTGCCAGCAGTTCGCGGCTAGCGGGACTGTACGAGCAGTACTTC CASSSRLAGLYEQYF
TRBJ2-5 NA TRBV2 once TGTGCCAGCAGTGAAATGGCAGAGACCCAGTACTTC CASSEMAETQYF
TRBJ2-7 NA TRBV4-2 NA TGTGCCAGCAGCCAAGGTGAGGGACACTCCTTTCCCTACGAGCAGTACTTC CASSQGEGHSFPYEQYF
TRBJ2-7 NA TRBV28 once TGTGCCAGCAGTTCCCCAGGGTCCCCTTACGAGCAGTACTTC CASSSPGSPYEQYF
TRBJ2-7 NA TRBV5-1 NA TGCGCCAGCAGCGGCGGGTCCCTCTACGAGCAGTACTTC CASSGGSLYEQYF
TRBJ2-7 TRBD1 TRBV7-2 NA TGTGCCAGCAGCTTAGCAGGGACAGGGTACTACGAGCAGTACTTC CASSLAGTGYYEQYF
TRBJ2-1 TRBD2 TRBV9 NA TGTGCCAGCAGCGTAGCTGGGGGGGAAGCTTACAATGAGCAGTTCTTC CASSVAGGEAYNEQFF
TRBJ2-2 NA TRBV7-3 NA TGTGCCAGCAGCTCTGGGATGAACACCGGGGAGCTGTTTTTT CASSSGMNTGELFF
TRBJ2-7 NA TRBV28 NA TGTGCCAGCAGGGAAATCATAGGCCCGGGCGGCGAGCAGTACTTC CASREIIGPGGEQYF
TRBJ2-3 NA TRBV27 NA TGTGCCAGCAGTTTATTCTCCACGGGGGGCACAGATACGCAGTATTTT CASSLFSTGGTDTQYF
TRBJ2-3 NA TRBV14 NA TGTGCCAGCAGCCCCTCGGGCTTCACAGATACGCAGTATTTT CASSPSGFTDTQYF
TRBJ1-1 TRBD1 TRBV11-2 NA TGTGCCAGCAGCCAAGACAGGGGTCGCACTGAAGCTTTCTTT CASSQDRGRTEAFF
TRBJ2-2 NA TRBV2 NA TGTGCCAGCACGTCTACCTCCAACACCGGGGAGCTGTTTTTT CASTSTSNTGELFF
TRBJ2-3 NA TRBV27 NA TGTGCCAGCAGTTTCGTATTAGGTACGCAGTATTTT CASSFVLGTQYF
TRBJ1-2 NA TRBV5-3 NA TGTGCCAGAAGCTTGGGAGGGGGAGTGTCAGGCTACACCTTC CARSLGGGVSGYTF
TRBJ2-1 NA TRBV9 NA TGTGCCAGCAGCGTAGCAGACCCTTCGGGGCGAGTTTACAATGAGCAGTTCTTC CASSVADPSGRVYNEQFF
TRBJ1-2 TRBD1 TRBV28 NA TGTGCCAGCACCGGACAGGGGGCGTTCTATGGCTACACCTTC CASTGQGAFYGYTF